Listed below are T cell receptor beta chains from one sample, sequenced in a study of beta chain features in type 1 diabetes. Some clones are missing from TCRdb's copy, which holds only in-frame ones; the method was immunoSEQ multiplex PCR. The table includes around 160,000 clones, roughly 53% detected once. The sequenced material came from Tregs from blood. These receptor sequences come from a man between 18 and 29 years old in good health. Both conserved end residues are part of each CDR3. A D gene is named only where the DNA matches it firmly. Clone size, where shown, is once, few, many, or a class for clones that have expanded.

V gene,clone size,CDR3 length,J gene,D gene,CDR3 protein,CDR3 DNA
TRBV9,NA,15,TRBJ2-7,TRBD2,CASSMGLAGVGEQYF,TGTGCCAGCAGCATGGGACTAGCGGGAGTGGGGGAGCAGTACTTC
TRBV15,once,13,TRBJ1-1,NA,CATSSHRAGGGFF,TGTGCCACCAGCAGTCACAGGGCCGGCGGAGGTTTCTTT
TRBV29-1,NA,13,TRBJ2-3,TRBD2,CSVWGGSTDTQYF,TGCAGCGTCTGGGGGGGTAGCACAGATACGCAGTATTTT
TRBV2,NA,14,TRBJ2-3,TRBD2,CASLEGGVTDTQYF,TGTGCCAGCCTAGAGGGAGGGGTCACAGATACGCAGTATTTT
TRBV30,once,15,TRBJ2-5,TRBD2,CAWSGSGGAVETQYF,TGTGCCTGGAGTGGTAGCGGGGGGGCAGTGGAGACCCAGTACTTC
TRBV5-1,NA,13,TRBJ2-1,NA,CASSPPPDNEQFF,TGCGCCAGCAGCCCCCCCCCGGACAATGAGCAGTTCTTC
TRBV7-2,NA,14,TRBJ1-2,NA,CASSLGQGFVGCTF,TGTGCCAGCAGCTTAGGGCAGGGGTTTGTCGGCTGCACCTTC
TRBV28,NA,14,TRBJ2-1,NA,CASSFQLENSEQFF,TGTGCCAGCAGTTTTCAGCTAGAGAATTCTGAGCAGTTCTTC
TRBV7-2,NA,15,TRBJ2-7,TRBD1,CASSLGQGAAYEQYF,TGTGCCAGCAGCTTAGGGCAGGGGGCGGCCTACGAGCAGTACTTC
TRBV7-2,NA,16,TRBJ2-2,TRBD2,CASSSRGGYDTGELFF,TGTGCCAGCAGCTCCCGGGGGGGTTACGACACCGGGGAGCTGTTTTTT
TRBV7-2,few,17,TRBJ2-1,NA,CASSLAVRGPPYNEQFF,TGTGCCAGCAGCTTAGCAGTGCGGGGGCCCCCCTACAATGAGCAGTTCTTC
TRBV6-5,few,13,TRBJ1-5,NA,CASSSRGNQPQHF,TGTGCCAGCAGTTCCAGGGGCAATCAGCCCCAGCATTTT
TRBV11-2,few,16,TRBJ2-2,NA,CASSPHRGWEAGELFF,TGTGCCAGCAGCCCACACCGGGGATGGGAAGCCGGGGAGCTGTTTTTT
TRBV5-6,NA,12,TRBJ2-1,NA,CASSLGFGEQFF,TGTGCCAGCAGCTTGGGGTTCGGTGAGCAGTTCTTC
TRBV9,NA,14,TRBJ1-2,NA,CASSVVPGGEGYTF,TGTGCCAGCAGCGTAGTTCCGGGGGGGGAAGGCTACACCTTC
TRBV10-3,NA,13,TRBJ1-2,NA,CAISDGYNYGYTF,TGTGCCATCAGTGACGGGTATAACTATGGCTACACCTTC
TRBV10-3,few,12,TRBJ2-7,NA,CATRGSSYEQYF,TGTGCCACCCGGGGGAGCTCCTACGAGCAGTACTTC
TRBV6-5,NA,11,TRBJ2-7,NA,CASRRGSEQYF,TGTGCCAGCCGCAGGGGATCCGAGCAGTACTTC
TRBV18,NA,18,TRBJ1-2,NA,CASSPSPSLGSPNYGYTF,TGTGCCAGCTCACCATCGCCCAGTTTGGGGAGCCCTAACTATGGCTACACCTTC
TRBV7-8,NA,16,TRBJ2-1,TRBD2,CASSLIRTSGYNEQFF,TGTGCCAGCAGCTTAATAAGGACTAGCGGTTACAATGAGCAGTTCTTC
TRBV28,NA,16,TRBJ2-1,TRBD2,CASSLTGTSTYNEQFF,TGTGCCAGCAGTCTCACCGGGACTAGTACTTACAATGAGCAGTTCTTC
TRBV9,few,15,TRBJ2-5,NA,CASSSIGGVQETQYF,TGTGCCAGCAGCTCCATCGGGGGAGTTCAAGAGACCCAGTACTTC
TRBV28,few,13,TRBJ1-2,NA,CASSLPSGYGYTF,TGTGCCAGCAGTTTGCCCAGCGGCTATGGCTACACCTTC
TRBV7-2,NA,16,TRBJ2-2,TRBD2,CASSINSGGAGGELFF,TGTGCCAGCAGCATTAATAGCGGGGGGGCCGGCGGGGAGCTGTTTTTT
TRBV11-2,few,14,TRBJ2-1,NA,CASSFFRNYNEQFF,TGTGCCAGCAGCTTTTTCAGAAACTACAATGAGCAGTTCTTC
TRBV28,NA,14,TRBJ1-1,TRBD1,CASSKSLRGRMAFF,TGTGCCAGCAGTAAAAGCCTCAGGGGGAGGATGGCTTTCTTT
TRBV11-2,NA,14,TRBJ2-7,NA,CASSVTLISYEQYF,TGTGCCAGCAGCGTGACACTGATTTCCTACGAGCAGTACTTC
TRBV5-1,NA,13,TRBJ2-2,NA,CASSLGGTGELFF,TGCGCCAGCAGCTTAGGGGGCACCGGGGAGCTGTTTTTT
TRBV15,NA,12,TRBJ2-3,NA,CATSRPGHGQYF,TGTGCCACCAGCAGGCCCGGTCATGGGCAGTATTTT
TRBV2,NA,12,TRBJ1-1,NA,CASTILRGKAFF,TGTGCCAGCACCATATTAAGGGGTAAAGCTTTCTTT
TRBV4-3,NA,15,TRBJ2-7,TRBD2,CASSPTSGGVREQYF,TGCGCCAGCAGCCCCACTAGCGGGGGGGTGAGAGAGCAGTACTTC
TRBV30,NA,15,TRBJ1-1,NA,CAWSPRRGGYTEAFF,TGTGCCTGGAGTCCTCGTAGGGGGGGCTACACTGAAGCTTTCTTT
TRBV29-1,few,13,TRBJ2-1,NA,CSVALGTYNEQFF,TGCAGCGTCGCACTCGGGACATACAATGAGCAGTTCTTC
TRBV19,few,12,TRBJ1-5,NA,CASRASNQPQHF,TGTGCCAGTAGGGCTAGCAATCAGCCCCAGCATTTT
TRBV28,few,13,TRBJ1-1,NA,CASSSQDNTEAFF,TGTGCCAGCAGTTCTCAGGATAACACTGAAGCTTTCTTT
TRBV30,NA,14,TRBJ2-7,TRBD1,CAWTRQGSSYEQYF,TGTGCCTGGACCAGACAGGGGTCCTCCTACGAGCAGTACTTC
TRBV27,NA,14,TRBJ1-5,TRBD1,CASRLGQGQGPQHF,TGTGCCAGCAGGCTGGGACAGGGGCAGGGGCCCCAGCATTTT
TRBV7-8,few,17,TRBJ1-5,NA,CASSLFGAGRTNQPQHF,TGTGCCAGCAGCTTATTCGGCGCGGGCAGGACTAATCAGCCCCAGCATTTT
TRBV18,NA,14,TRBJ2-3,NA,CASSPTGRTDTQYF,TGTGCCAGCTCACCAACAGGACGCACAGATACGCAGTATTTT
TRBV19,NA,13,TRBJ1-1,TRBD1,CATTGQTNTEAFF,TGTGCCACCACGGGACAGACGAACACTGAAGCTTTCTTT
TRBV10-3,few,14,TRBJ2-1,TRBD1,CAIRPGQGIHEQFF,TGTGCCATCAGACCGGGACAGGGGATCCATGAGCAGTTCTTC
TRBV27,NA,15,TRBJ2-7,TRBD2,CATSHLLAGVYEQYF,TGTGCCACCTCACATTTACTAGCGGGGGTCTACGAGCAGTACTTC
TRBV25-1,NA,15,TRBJ2-7,TRBD2,CASSSLGGERGEQYF,TGTGCCAGCAGTTCTTTAGGTGGGGAGCGGGGCGAGCAGTACTTC
TRBV20-1,NA,11,TRBJ1-1,NA,CSAAGNTEAFF,TGCAGTGCGGCGGGGAACACTGAAGCTTTCTTT
TRBV28,NA,15,TRBJ2-3,TRBD1,CASRGGTGYTDTQYF,TGTGCCAGCAGGGGCGGGACAGGGTACACAGATACGCAGTATTTT
TRBV18,few,12,TRBJ2-7,NA,CASSPGGRGQYF,TGTGCCAGCTCACCGGGGGGGCGCGGGCAGTACTTC
TRBV28,few,15,TRBJ2-7,TRBD1,CASQRGTGIYYEQYF,TGTGCCAGTCAGAGGGGGACAGGGATTTACTACGAGCAGTACTTC
TRBV4-3,few,14,TRBJ2-1,NA,CASSQGGRDNEQFF,TGCGCCAGCAGCCAAGGAGGGAGAGACAATGAGCAGTTCTTC
TRBV28,few,13,TRBJ2-5,NA,CASSFESVQTQYF,TGTGCCAGCAGTTTCGAGTCGGTCCAGACCCAGTACTTC
TRBV5-1,NA,16,TRBJ2-3,NA,CASRRSVSEATDTQYF,TGCGCCAGCAGGCGTAGCGTTAGCGAAGCGACAGATACGCAGTATTTT
TRBV10-2,NA,16,TRBJ2-2,NA,CASDRERGFLTGELFF,TGCGCCAGCGACAGGGAGCGGGGGTTCCTCACCGGGGAGCTGTTTTTT